This T cell receptor beta chain comes out of a study of T cell clonotyping in hematopoietic cell transplantation. Sequencing used immunoSEQ multiplex PCR; TCRdb keeps in-frame clones, though not all of them. Among some 10,000 clones listed, around 93% were seen once. The CDR3 is made up of 15 amino acids. V was pared by 1 base and J by 2 bases, with 12 bases between. From germline, CDR1 is LGHNA and CDR2 YSLEER. The TCR originated in a woman aged 45-59 years in good health. Some clones in this sample may be carry-over from other donors' samples. The rearrangement joins TRBV4-3 to TRBJ2-7; D not resolved. The specimen was peripheral blood mononuclear cells. CDR3 nucleotides: TGCGCCAGCAGCCAAGGAAACCACGGAGCCTACGAGCAGTACTTC. Encoded protein: CASSQGNHGAYEQYF.